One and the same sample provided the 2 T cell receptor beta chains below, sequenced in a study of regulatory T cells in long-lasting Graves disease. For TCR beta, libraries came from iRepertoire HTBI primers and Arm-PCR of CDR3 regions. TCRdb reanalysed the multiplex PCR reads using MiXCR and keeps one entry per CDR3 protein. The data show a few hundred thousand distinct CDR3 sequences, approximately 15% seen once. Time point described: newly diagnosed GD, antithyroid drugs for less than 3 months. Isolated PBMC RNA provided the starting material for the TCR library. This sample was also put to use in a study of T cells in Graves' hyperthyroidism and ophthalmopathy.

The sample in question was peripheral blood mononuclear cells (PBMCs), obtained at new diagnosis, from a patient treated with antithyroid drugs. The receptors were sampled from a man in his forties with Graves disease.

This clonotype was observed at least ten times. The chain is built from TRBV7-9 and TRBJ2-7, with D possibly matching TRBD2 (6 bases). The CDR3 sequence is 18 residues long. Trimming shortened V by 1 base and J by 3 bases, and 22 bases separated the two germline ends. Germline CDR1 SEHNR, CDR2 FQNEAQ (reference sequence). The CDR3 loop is CASSLVGGTSHSYYEQYF. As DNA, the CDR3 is TGTGCCAGCAGCTTAGTTGGGGGTACTAGCCACAGCTACTACGAGCAGTACTTC.

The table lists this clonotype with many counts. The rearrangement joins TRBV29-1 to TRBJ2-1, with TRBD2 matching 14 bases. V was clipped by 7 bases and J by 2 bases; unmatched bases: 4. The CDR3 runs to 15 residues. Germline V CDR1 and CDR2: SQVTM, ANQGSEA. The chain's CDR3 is CSGRLAGGPYNEQFF. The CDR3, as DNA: TGCAGCGGTAGACTAGCGGGGGGGCCCTACAATGAGCAGTTCTTC.